Following are 31 T cell receptor beta chains from one sample sequenced in a study of regulatory T cells in long-lasting Graves disease (dated by TCRdb to the early 2020s). Interpreted using the paper, the time point label stands for: newly diagnosed GD, antithyroid drugs for less than 3 months. For both TCR sequencing and RNA sequencing, RNA was extracted from PBMCs using TRIzol. Library prep was done by multiplex PCR. Sequencing took place on an Illumina HiSeq 4000. TCR beta libraries were built with iRepertoire HTBI primers and Arm-PCR amplification of CDR3 regions. TCRdb's own reprocessing of the public reads used fastp at Q25 and MiXCR and kept productive beta chains. Entries are consolidated by CDR3 protein sequence, retaining the most common genes and DNA. Recorded for this sample are 360,000 or so distinct CDR3 sequences; roughly 12% of them occurred a single time. The ten largest clones take up approximately 20% of the sample.

The same sample was also studied in work on T cells in Graves' hyperthyroidism and ophthalmopathy.

Sequenced material: peripheral blood mononuclear cells (PBMCs), taken at new diagnosis, from a patient treated with antithyroid drugs. The receptors were sampled from a woman between 18 and 29 years old with Graves disease. Donor details come from another sample of the same person, matched by shared clones.

This clonotype came up a few times. The rearrangement joins TRBV5-1 to TRBJ2-1, with unresolved D. Trimming took off 4 bases at V and 7 bases at J, with 18 bases between the two ends. Germline V gene lookup returns CDR1 SGHRS and CDR2 YFSETQ. The CDR3 extends over 15 amino acids. CDR3 protein: CASSPSGSSRNEQFF. The CDR3, as DNA: TGCGCCAGCAGCCCCTCCGGGTCTAGTAGGAATGAGCAGTTCTTC.

In regard to this clonotype: A read error may produce the germline difference seen at one junction end. The genes are TRBV6-5 and TRBJ1-2, with D possibly TRBD1 on 5 matching bases. Germline CDR1 reads MNHEY; CDR2 reads SVGAGI. The CDR3 totals 15 residues. The CDR3 sequence: CDSSYSEGSLYGYTF. The DNA of the CDR3 is TGTGACAGCAGTTACTCGGAGGGGTCCCTCTATGGCTACACCTTC.

This clonotype has at least ten counts. The chain uses TRBV20-1 and TRBJ1-4; D remains unclear. The germline V gene has CDR1 DFQATT and CDR2 SNEGSKA (reference sequence). This CDR3 comprises 15 residues. The V end was cut by 5 bases, the J end by 0 bases, with 13 bases between. CDR3 sequence reads: CSAPPGGSTNEKLFF. CDR3 coding DNA: TGCAGTGCTCCCCCGGGAGGGTCAACTAATGAAAAACTGTTTTTT.

This clonotype has at least ten counts. The chain joins TRBV7-9 to TRBJ1-2; no clear D. The germline gives CDR1 SEHNR, CDR2 FQNEAQ (reference sequence). V dropped 2 bases and J dropped 8 bases, with 15 bases sitting between them. The CDR3 totals 14 residues. CDR3 sequence reads: CASSLRRTREGYTF. DNA of the CDR3: TGTGCCAGCAGCTTACGACGGACTCGCGAGGGCTACACCTTC.

Only a few counts were recorded for this clonotype. V gene TRBV20-1 combines with J gene TRBJ1-5; TRBD1 matches 7 bases. This CDR3 region has 14 residues. Unmatched junction bases numbered 3, after V lost 1 base and J lost 3 bases. Germline loops: CDR1 DFQATT, CDR2 SNEGSKA (reference sequence). The CDR3 nucleotides are TGCAGTGCTAGAGTTAGGGGGCCCAATCAGCCCCAGCATTTT. Translating gives CSARVRGPNQPQHF.

This clonotype was found a few times. The rearrangement uses TRBV6-1 and TRBJ2-7; D is unclear. Trimming removed 5 bases at V and 3 bases at J, with 14 bases between. Germline V gene lookup returns CDR1 MNHNS and CDR2 SASEGT. The CDR3 extends over 14 amino acids. The CDR3 DNA follows: TGTGCCAGCAGTACCTCGGCGCCGAGCTACGAGCAGTACTTC. This translates into CASSTSAPSYEQYF.

The sample holds a few counts of this clonotype. The chain's CDR3 is CASSSLTGGSDTQYF. CDR3 nucleotide sequence: TGTGCCAGCAGTTCCTTGACAGGGGGCTCAGATACGCAGTATTTT. The chain carries TRBV12-3 or TRBV12-4 and TRBJ2-3, with TRBD1 identical over 10 bases. J lost 4 bases, V lost 4 bases, and 5 bases had no gene match. The CDR3 covers 15 residues.

This clonotype has at least ten counts. The chain is built from TRBV12-3 or TRBV12-4 and TRBJ1-1; no clear D. This CDR3 has 14 amino acids. V lost 6 bases and J lost 11, with 22 bases in between. The CDR3 bases are TGTGCCAGCAGGTTGGGCGGCAAAATTAATTCGGCTTTCTTT. This translates into CASRLGGKINSAFF.

As concerns this clonotype: A clone one base away is much larger, so this may be a read error. This chain connects TRBV5-6 to TRBJ2-2; tentative D call: TRBD2 (5 bases). The CDR3 length is 15 residues. CDR1 is SGHDT, CDR2 YYEEEE, per germline. In DNA, the CDR3 is TGTGCCAGCAGCTTGTTCCGAGCGAACACCGGGGAGCTGGTTTTT. Its translation is CASSLFRANTGELVF.

At least ten counts were recorded for this clonotype. CDR3 sequence reads: CASSGPGLAGSYEQYF. DNA of the CDR3: TGTGCCAGCAGCGGCCCGGGACTAGCGGGGAGCTACGAGCAGTACTTC. The V call is TRBV2, the J call TRBJ2-7; TRBD2 matches 13 bases. The CDR3 is made up of 16 amino acids. The V and J ends lost 6 bases and 3 bases, in that order; junction bases with no gene match: 8. Germline assignment: CDR1 SNHLY and CDR2 FYNNEI.

The J gene is TRBJ2-1, the V gene TRBV12-3 or TRBV12-4; 9 bases align to TRBD1. The CDR3 sequence is 17 residues long. Unmatched junction bases numbered 11, after V lost 2 bases and J lost 6 bases. In nucleotides, the CDR3 is TGTGCCAGCAGTTTATCAGACAGGGGGGCTGGTTCCAATGAGCAGTTCTTC. Translated, it gives CASSLSDRGAGSNEQFF.

The chain combines TRBV6-1 with TRBJ1-3; unclear D gene. This CDR3 has 12 residues. The V gene's germline CDR1 is MNHNS and CDR2 SASEGT. Trimming removed 5 bases from V and 5 bases from J, with 7 bases in between. CDR3 in DNA: TGTGCCAGCAGTCAACACCGAAACACCATATATTTT. This encodes CASSQHRNTIYF.

In DNA, the CDR3 is TGTGCCAGTACCAGACAGGGGAGGAATGAAAAACTGTTTTTT. The encoded protein is CASTRQGRNEKLFF. The chain is built from TRBV19 and TRBJ1-4, with TRBD1 identical over 8 bases. The CDR3 extends over 14 amino acids. Trimming removed 7 bases from V and 5 bases from J; junction bases left unmatched: 6. Germline V gives CDR1 LNHDA, CDR2 SQIVND (reference sequence).

In this sample, this clonotype turned up many times. The chain uses TRBV7-8 and TRBJ1-5, with D possibly being TRBD1 (6 bases). Germline V gives CDR1 SGHVS, CDR2 FQNEAQ. The length of the CDR3 is 14 residues. V lost 5 bases, J lost 4 bases, and 12 bases lay in between. The CDR3 nucleotides are TGTGCCAGCAGCCCAGACAGGCCAAATCAGCCCCAGCATTTT. Protein: CASSPDRPNQPQHF.

The genes are TRBV7-9 and TRBJ1-1, with TRBD1 matching over 9 bases. Germline lookup yields CDR1 SEHNR and CDR2 FQNEAQ (reference sequence). V trimming: 7 bases; J trimming: 8 bases; junction bases outside the gene matches: 5. The CDR3 spans 12 residues. The CDR3 spells CASTPDRGEAFF. DNA for the CDR3: TGTGCCAGCACCCCGGACAGGGGCGAAGCTTTCTTT.

Ten or more counts support this clonotype. J is TRBJ2-1 and V is TRBV15; D remains unclear. Deletions cut 0 bases from V and 5 bases from J, with 20 bases between. Looked up from germline, CDR1 is LNHNV and CDR2 is YYDKDF (reference sequence). CDR3 length: 18 amino acids. CDR3 bases: TGTGCCACCAGCAGAGATGGGGAACGGCGGATCCTAAACAATGAGCAGTTCTTC. Translating gives CATSRDGERRILNNEQFF.

This clonotype was counted a few times. This clone may be a read error of a much larger clone one base away. The chain carries TRBV20-1 and TRBJ1-2; D possibly corresponds to TRBD1 (5 bases). CDR1 and CDR2 (germline): DFQATT, SNEGSKA (reference sequence). This CDR3 has 13 residues. CDR3 bases: TGCAGTACTAGAGGAGAGGGCAGCCAGGGAGACACCTTC. This translates into CSTRGEGSQGDTF.

This clonotype was recorded many times. The chain combines TRBV12-3 or TRBV12-4 with TRBJ2-2, with D possibly TRBD1 on 5 matching bases. V lost 6 bases, J lost 5 bases, and 10 bases lay in between. The CDR3 has 13 amino acids. Here the CDR3 DNA reads TGTGCCAGCAGCCTCAGGGTTACCGGGGAGCTGTTTTTT. Its protein product is CASSLRVTGELFF.

The table lists this clonotype with many counts. The V call is TRBV7-2, the J call TRBJ1-2; the D gene is possibly TRBD1 (5 bases). CDR3 length equals 13 residues. V was shortened by 5 bases and J by 5 bases, with 12 bases between the two germline ends. CDR1 and CDR2 from the germline V gene are SGHTA and FQGNSA. The DNA of the CDR3 is TGTGCCAGCAGCCACGGGAGGGGATATGGCTACACCTTC. Amino acid sequence: CASSHGRGYGYTF.

There are many counts of this clonotype. The chain uses TRBV6-5 and TRBJ1-2; D call uncertain. The CDR3 totals 13 residues. Trimming took off 2 bases at V and 3 bases at J, with 7 bases between the two ends. Per the germline V gene, CDR1 is MNHEY and CDR2 is SVGAGI. The CDR3: CASSYPEYYGYTF. CDR3 sequence (DNA): TGTGCCAGCAGTTACCCTGAATACTATGGCTACACCTTC.

This clonotype was seen many times. The chain is built from TRBV7-2 and TRBJ2-1, with D possibly matching TRBD2 (6 bases). V lost 5 bases and J 10 bases, leaving 21 bases between the germline ends. This CDR3 comprises 15 residues. Looked up from germline, CDR1 is SGHTA and CDR2 is FQGNSA. This chain's CDR3 is CASSLVPAGGAEQFF. The CDR3 nucleotides read TGTGCCAGCAGCCTAGTACCTGCCGGGGGAGCGGAGCAGTTCTTC. Drawing the rest from reference TRBV7-2 and TRBJ2-1, the complete variable domain is GAGVSQSPSNKVTEKGKDVELRCDPISGHTALYWYRQSLGQGLEFLIYFQGNSAPDKSGLPSDRFSAERTGGSVSTLTIQRTQQEDSAVYLCASSLVPAGGAEQFFGPGTRLTVL.

This clonotype was seen only a few times. The rearrangement joins TRBV19 to TRBJ2-7; 9 positions match TRBD1. Germline assignment: CDR1 LNHDA and CDR2 SQIVND (reference sequence). The CDR3 spans 14 residues. V trimming: 7 bases; J trimming: 6 bases; junction bases outside the gene matches: 10. In DNA form, the CDR3 reads TGTGCCAGTATTTCACAGGGGGCTGCGGGCGAGCAGTACTTC. Residues: CASISQGAAGEQYF.

This clonotype was recorded only once. The chain links TRBV2 to TRBJ2-1; 12 nucleotides agree with TRBD2. Losses at the gene ends were 6 bases for V and 10 bases for J; bases not matched to a gene: 13. The length of the CDR3 is 16 residues. Germline V gene lookup returns CDR1 SNHLY and CDR2 FYNNEI. CDR3 bases: TGTGCCAGCAGGGAGAGGCTAGCGGGAGGGCGATGGGAGCAGTTCTTC. Its protein is CASRERLAGGRWEQFF.

This clonotype has a count of ten or more. This chain uses TRBV2 with TRBJ2-7; 12 nucleotides line up with TRBD2. V was clipped by 3 bases and J by 4 bases; unmatched bases: 7. There are 16 residues in the CDR3. The germline gives CDR1 SNHLY, CDR2 FYNNEI. CDR3 protein: CASSESSGRARYEQYF. The CDR3, as DNA: TGTGCCAGCAGTGAGTCTAGCGGGAGGGCCAGGTACGAGCAGTACTTC.

About this clonotype: This may come from a read error, since a much larger clone is one base off. V gene TRBV12-3 or TRBV12-4 combines with J gene TRBJ2-1, with D tentatively TRBD2 (6 bases). This CDR3 has 15 amino acids. The CDR3 DNA reads TGTACCAGCAGTACCGCGGGAAGGCTTTTGTATGAGCAGTTCTTC. Translated: CTSSTAGRLLYEQFF.

This clonotype was counted many times. The gene calls are TRBV11-2 and TRBJ2-1; D not certain. Per germline, CDR1 SGHAT and CDR2 FQNNGV. V gave up 4 bases and J gave up 5 bases, with 24 bases separating them. The CDR3 has 18 amino acids. This CDR3 is CASSYLPPALRSNNEQFF. The CDR3 DNA is TGTGCCAGCAGCTATTTGCCCCCCGCATTAAGGTCCAACAATGAGCAGTTCTTC.

This clonotype came up many times. The chain combines TRBV20-1 with TRBJ2-7, with 10 positions matching TRBD2. The CDR3 is made up of 13 amino acids. Germline V lookup: CDR1 DFQATT, CDR2 SNEGSKA (reference sequence). V shed 7 bases and J 6 bases; nucleotides not matched to a gene: 9. DNA for the CDR3: TGCAGTGGTCAGCGGGAGGGGCTCGGCGAGCAGTACTTC. It codes for CSGQREGLGEQYF.

This clonotype has at least ten counts. This chain uses TRBV11-2 with TRBJ2-1; D is uncertain. CDR3 length: 13 residues. V shed 5 bases and J shed 8 bases, with 13 bases lying between them. Germline CDR1 SGHAT, CDR2 FQNNGV. The CDR3 spells CASSLGILDEQFF. CDR3 bases: TGTGCCAGCAGCCTAGGGATATTAGATGAGCAGTTCTTC.

In its sample, this clonotype was seen many times. The genes are TRBV7-2 and TRBJ2-2; D may be TRBD2 (7 bases). Per the germline V gene, CDR1 is SGHTA and CDR2 is FQGNSA. This CDR3 contains 14 residues. Trimming pared 7 bases from V and 4 bases from J, leaving 13 bases between. Here the CDR3 DNA reads TGTGCCAGCATCGGGGGCGGGGGCACCGGGGAGCTGTTTTTT. Its protein product is CASIGGGGTGELFF.

This clonotype was detected only a few times. The genes are TRBV5-1 and TRBJ1-1; D gene uncertain. This CDR3 region has 14 residues. V lost 8 bases and J lost 1, with 15 bases in between. The germline gives CDR1 SGHRS, CDR2 YFSETQ. The DNA for the CDR3 is TGCGCCAGAATGGTGACGGTTGCGAACACTGAAGCTTTCTTT. It translates to CARMVTVANTEAFF. The whole variable domain, remainder taken from reference TRBV5-1 and TRBJ1-1, is KAGVTQTPRYLIKTRGQQVTLSCSPISGHRSVSWYQQTPGQGLQFLFEYFSETQRNKGNFPGRFSGRQFSNSRSEMNVSTLELGDSALYLCARMVTVANTEAFFGQGTRLTVV.

This clonotype occurred many times. The chain couples TRBV30 to TRBJ1-5; the D gene is possibly TRBD1 (5 bases). Germline V gives CDR1 GTSNPN, CDR2 SVGIG (reference sequence). Trimming left V 1 base short and J 1 base short, with 14 bases between. The CDR3 is made up of 16 amino acids. The CDR3 sequence is CAWSEAGRASNQPQHF. The CDR3 DNA reads TGTGCCTGGAGTGAGGCAGGGAGGGCAAGCAATCAGCCCCAGCATTTT.